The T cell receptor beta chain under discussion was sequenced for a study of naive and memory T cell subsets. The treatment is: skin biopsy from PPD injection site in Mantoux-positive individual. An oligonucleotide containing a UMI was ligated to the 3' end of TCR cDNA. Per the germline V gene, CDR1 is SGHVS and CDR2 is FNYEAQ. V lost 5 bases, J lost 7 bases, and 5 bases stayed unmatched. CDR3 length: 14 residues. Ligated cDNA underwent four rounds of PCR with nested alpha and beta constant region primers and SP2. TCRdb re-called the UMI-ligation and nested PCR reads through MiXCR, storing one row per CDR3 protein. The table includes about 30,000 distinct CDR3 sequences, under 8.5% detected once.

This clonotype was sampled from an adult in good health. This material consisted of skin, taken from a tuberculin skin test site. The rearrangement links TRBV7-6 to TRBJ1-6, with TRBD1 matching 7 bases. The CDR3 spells CASSQTGTNSPLHF. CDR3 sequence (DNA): TGTGCCAGCAGCCAGACAGGGACGAATTCACCCCTCCACTTT.